The 31 T cell receptor beta chains in this list originate from one sample, sequenced in a study of blood T cell repertoires in COVID-19. Profiling relied on immunoSEQ multiplex PCR, and the TCRdb table lists in-frame clones only, not all of them. The table records almost 250,000 clones, around 88% of them present only once. The sequenced sample consisted of PBMCs or T cells enriched from blood (not recorded which). These TCRs come from a woman aged 25 to 39 who had recovered from COVID-19.

CDR3 nucleotides: TGTGCCAGCAGTTTATCAGGGGGTGTAGAGACCCAGTACTTC. This codes for CASSLSGGVETQYF. V gene TRBV28 combines with J gene TRBJ2-5, with 7 bases matching TRBD1. The CDR3 runs 14 residues. Germline lookup yields CDR1 MDHEN and CDR2 SYDVKM. The junction had 3 bases not matched to a gene; V was cut back by 1 base and J by 4 bases.

The chain recombines TRBV5-1 with TRBJ2-7, with a tentative D call TRBD2 (7 bases). The germline CDR1 and CDR2 sequences are SGHRS and YFSETQ. The V end was cut by 4 bases, the J end by 2 bases, with 16 bases between. The CDR3 totals 15 residues. As DNA, the CDR3 is TGCGCCAGCAGCCCCCAGGGGAGGGCAACCTACGAGCAGTACTTC. Residues: CASSPQGRATYEQYF. Full variable domain (outside the CDR3, taken from reference TRBV5-1 and TRBJ2-7): KAGVTQTPRYLIKTRGQQVTLSCSPISGHRSVSWYQQTPGQGLQFLFEYFSETQRNKGNFPGRFSGRQFSNSRSEMNVSTLELGDSALYLCASSPQGRATYEQYFGPGTRLTVT.

The V and J genes are TRBV19 and TRBJ2-2; D uncertain. Germline V lookup: CDR1 LNHDA, CDR2 SQIVND (reference sequence). The CDR3 has 14 amino acids. With 5 bases removed from V and 1 base from J, the gap between germline ends came to 8 bases. CDR3 DNA: TGTGCCAGTAGTTTGACTGAGAACACCGGGGAGCTGTTTTTT. It translates to CASSLTENTGELFF.

The chain links TRBV5-6 to TRBJ2-3; weak D call: TRBD2 (5 bases). This CDR3 contains 15 residues. V gave up 1 base and J gave up 0 bases, with 9 bases separating them. Germline lookup yields CDR1 SGHDT and CDR2 YYEEEE. CDR3 amino acids: CASSLLKRSTDTQYF. Written as DNA, the CDR3 is TGTGCCAGCAGCTTGTTAAAGCGGAGCACAGATACGCAGTATTTT.

The chain has TRBV18 and TRBJ1-2; possibly TRBD1 for D (5 bases). With 6 bases removed from V and 4 bases from J, the gap between germline ends came to 18 bases. In germline, CDR1 is KGHSH, CDR2 LQKENI. This CDR3 is built from 15 residues. Here the CDR3 reads CASSPEAGGAYGYTF. DNA for the CDR3: TGTGCCAGCTCTCCTGAAGCCGGGGGAGCCTATGGCTACACCTTC.

V and J are TRBV12-2 and TRBJ2-1; TRBD2 is the table's D call and was not checked against the DNA. TRBV12-2 has pseudogene status. The CDR3 has 20 amino acids. CDR3 protein: CASRLVRSSGSQAPYNEQFF. DNA for the CDR3: TGTGCAAGTCGCTTAGTTAGGTCTAGCGGGAGCCAGGCTCCCTACAATGAGCAGTTCTTC.

This sequence joins TRBV7-9 and TRBJ2-2; a possible D gene is TRBD1 (6 bases). Germline lookup yields CDR1 SEHNR and CDR2 FQNEAQ (reference sequence). V dropped 4 bases and J dropped 4 bases, with 13 bases sitting between them. The CDR3 extends over 15 amino acids. This chain's CDR3 is CASSSDSMSTGELFF. In DNA form, the CDR3 reads TGTGCCAGCAGCTCGGACAGCATGAGCACCGGGGAGCTGTTTTTT. Using reference TRBV7-9 and TRBJ2-2 for the parts outside the CDR3, the full variable domain is DTGVSQNPRHKITKRGQNVTFRCDPISEHNRLYWYRQTLGQGPEFLTYFQNEAQLEKSRLLSDRFSAERPKGSFSTLEIQRTEQGDSAMYLCASSSDSMSTGELFFGEGSRLTVL.

The gene calls are TRBV6-5 and TRBJ1-1, with D unresolved. The CDR3 spans 12 residues. V was pared by 6 bases and J by 3 bases, with 8 bases between. Germline loops: CDR1 MNHEY, CDR2 SVGAGI. The CDR3 DNA reads as TGTGCCAGCAGCAAACATGACACTGAAGCTTTCTTT. Protein product: CASSKHDTEAFF.

The chain combines TRBV19 with TRBJ2-7; TRBD2 agrees at 7 bases. J was trimmed by 2 bases and V by 6 bases; bases with no gene match: 4. There are 13 residues in the CDR3. Germline-derived CDR1 and CDR2 are LNHDA and SQIVND (reference sequence). CDR3 amino acids: CASRSSGPYEQYF. The CDR3, as DNA: TGTGCCAGTAGGTCTAGCGGCCCCTACGAGCAGTACTTC.

For this clone: Distinct nucleotide sequences in the sample also encode this CDR3. The V gene is TRBV18, the J gene TRBJ2-5; TRBD2 is a possible D gene (6 bases). In germline, CDR1 is KGHSH, CDR2 LQKENI. V was shortened by 4 bases and J by 5 bases, with 11 bases between the two germline ends. The CDR3 sequence is 13 residues long. The CDR3 region is CASSLRDLETQYF. The CDR3 nucleotides read TGTGCCAGCTCACTTAGGGACTTGGAGACCCAGTACTTC.

This chain links TRBV28 with TRBJ2-7; weak D call: TRBD2 (6 bases). The V end was cut by 6 bases, the J end by 7 bases, with 22 bases between. The CDR3 has 15 amino acids. CDR1 and CDR2 from the germline V gene are MDHEN and SYDVKM. For the CDR3, the DNA is TGTGCCAGCAGCCAGGGAGGACCATCACCTAAGGAGCAGTACTTC. This encodes CASSQGGPSPKEQYF.

The chain combines TRBV28 with TRBJ1-2; maybe TRBD1 (5 bases). CDR3 size: 14 residues. V was pared by 5 bases and J by 7 bases, with 17 bases between. Germline CDR1 is MDHEN and CDR2 is SYDVKM. CDR3 DNA: TGTGCCAGCAGTCCCCGGGGGGGAGGAGTTGGCTACACCTTC. It translates to CASSPRGGGVGYTF.

V usage is TRBV30 and J usage is TRBJ2-4; D remains ambiguous. The germline V and J ends were trimmed by 0 bases and 0 bases, with 9 bases remaining between them. Germline values: CDR1 GTSNPN, CDR2 SVGIG (reference sequence). The CDR3 is 15 amino acids. CDR3 region: CAWSVKALAKNIQYF. The DNA for the CDR3 is TGTGCCTGGAGTGTTAAAGCCTTAGCCAAAAACATTCAGTACTTC.

The rearrangement uses TRBV10-3 and TRBJ2-1, with 8 bases fitting TRBD1. This CDR3 comprises 15 residues. V lost 6 bases, J lost 5 bases, and 9 bases stayed unmatched. Germline V CDR1 and CDR2: ENHRY, SYGVKD. CDR3 nucleotides: TGTGCCATCAGAGACAGGGGAAGGGGGGACAATGAGCAGTTCTTC. As protein: CAIRDRGRGDNEQFF.

J is TRBJ2-5 and V is TRBV5-1; 15 bases map to TRBD2. Germline CDR1 SGHRS, CDR2 YFSETQ. The ends lost 4 bases at V and 5 bases at J; junction bases unmatched: 9. The CDR3 loop spans 17 amino acids. The CDR3 spells CASSPGLAGGPGETQYF. The CDR3 DNA is TGCGCCAGCAGCCCTGGACTAGCGGGAGGGCCTGGGGAGACCCAGTACTTC.

The chain uses TRBV28 and TRBJ2-3; D call uncertain. The CDR3 spans 15 residues. Germline CDR1 is MDHEN and CDR2 is SYDVKM. Trimming stripped 4 bases from V and 2 bases from J, with 13 bases between. The DNA for the CDR3 is TGTGCCAGCAGTTCCATGGGCAGAAACACAGATACGCAGTATTTT. It yields the protein CASSSMGRNTDTQYF. Based on the CDR3 plus reference TRBV28 and TRBJ2-3, the full variable domain is DVKVTQSSRYLVKRTGEKVFLECVQDMDHENMFWYRQDPGLGLRLIYFSYDVKMKEKGDIPEGYSVSREKKERFSLILESASTNQTSMYLCASSSMGRNTDTQYFGPGTRLTVL.

This CDR3 is CATSIGGLGTEAFF. CDR3 DNA: TGTGCCACCAGCATAGGCGGGCTCGGTACTGAAGCTTTCTTT. This chain uses TRBV15 with TRBJ1-1; D gene ambiguous. Trimming took off 4 bases at V and 5 bases at J, with 14 bases between the two ends. CDR3 length: 14 residues. Germline V gives CDR1 LNHNV, CDR2 YYDKDF (reference sequence).

This clone was seen a few times. V is TRBV6-2 or TRBV6-3 and J is TRBJ2-3; 10 bases fit TRBD1. Germline V gives CDR1 MNHEY, CDR2 SVGEGT. CDR3 length: 15 residues. After removal of 6 bases from V and 3 bases from J, the junction contained 6 bases not matched to a gene. CDR3 coding DNA: TGTGCCAGCAGCGCGGGACAGGGGAATACAGATACGCAGTATTTT. Translating it yields CASSAGQGNTDTQYF.

The V gene is TRBV20-1, the J gene TRBJ1-1; D is ambiguous. Trimming took off 0 bases at V and 6 bases at J, with 5 bases between the two ends. CDR1 and CDR2 (germline): DFQATT, SNEGSKA (reference sequence). The CDR3 consists of 11 residues. For the CDR3, the DNA is TGCAGTGCTAGAGATATTCCTGAAGCTTTCTTT. Translated: CSARDIPEAFF.

The chain uses TRBV28 and TRBJ2-7; TRBD2 agrees at 8 bases. The germline CDR1 and CDR2 sequences are MDHEN and SYDVKM. The J segment lost 4 bases and the V segment lost 7 bases, leaving 15 bases of the junction unmatched. This CDR3 comprises 16 residues. CDR3: CASTPGIAGGSYEQYF. The CDR3 DNA reads as TGTGCCAGCACCCCGGGGATTGCGGGAGGTTCTTACGAGCAGTACTTC.

The CDR3 bases are TGTGCCAGCAGCTCAAATTGGATGTCGCGGGAAAACACCGGGGAGCTGTTTTTT. This codes for CASSSNWMSRENTGELFF. J is TRBJ2-2 and V is TRBV11-2, with D tentatively TRBD2 (6 bases). The CDR3 extends over 18 amino acids. Per germline, CDR1 SGHAT and CDR2 FQNNGV. The V gene lost 4 bases and the J gene lost 2 bases, with 20 bases spanning the gap.

The gene calls are TRBV30 and TRBJ2-5; 13 bases fit TRBD2. This CDR3 is 19 amino acids long. The germline V gene encodes CDR1 GTSNPN and CDR2 SVGIG (reference sequence). Trimming at V came to 0 bases and at J to 0 bases, leaving 10 bases not matched to a gene. CDR3: CAWSVRGLGLAGYQETQYF. The CDR3 DNA is TGTGCCTGGAGTGTACGCGGCCTGGGACTAGCGGGGTACCAAGAGACCCAGTACTTC.

J is TRBJ1-1 and V is TRBV5-1, with 9 positions matching TRBD1. Losses at the gene ends were 2 bases for V and 2 bases for J; bases not matched to a gene: 13. The germline V gene encodes CDR1 SGHRS and CDR2 YFSETQ. The CDR3 has 18 residues. CDR3 nucleotides: TGCGCCAGCAGCTTTCCGGGACAGGGCACTCAAAGAAACACTGAAGCTTTCTTT. Translating it yields CASSFPGQGTQRNTEAFF.

The chain couples TRBV6-6 to TRBJ1-6; no reliable D call. The germline CDR1 and CDR2 sequences are MNHNY and SVGAGI (reference sequence). Trimming shortened V by 4 bases and J by 7 bases, and 11 bases separated the two germline ends. This CDR3 is built from 14 residues. Here the CDR3 DNA reads TGTGCCAGCAGTTTAAAATCCGAGAATTCACCCCTCCACTTT. As protein: CASSLKSENSPLHF.

The chain employs TRBV5-1 and TRBJ2-6; perhaps TRBD1 as D (5 bases). V lost 4 bases and J 2 bases, leaving 16 bases between the germline ends. Germline values: CDR1 SGHRS, CDR2 YFSETQ. The CDR3 is 17 residues long. This CDR3 is CASSRSGRGTGANVLTF. Here the CDR3 DNA reads TGCGCCAGCAGCAGGTCAGGAAGGGGCACTGGGGCCAACGTCCTGACTTTC.

The chain is built from TRBV1 and TRBJ1-2; the table's TRBD1 call for D was not verified on the DNA. TRBV1 has pseudogene status. The CDR3 spans 16 residues. The DNA of the CDR3 is TGCACCAGCAGCCTTACCACAGGGGGGGCCAACTATGGCTACACCTTC. It codes for CTSSLTTGGANYGYTF.

The J gene is TRBJ1-2, the V gene TRBV18, with no clear D. Germline V gives CDR1 KGHSH, CDR2 LQKENI. The germline V and J ends were trimmed by 6 bases and 1 base, with 6 bases remaining between them. This CDR3 has 12 amino acids. Here the CDR3 DNA reads TGTGCCAGCTCCCCCAATAACTATGGCTACACCTTC. This encodes CASSPNNYGYTF.

V gene TRBV27 combines with J gene TRBJ2-1; 11 nucleotides line up with TRBD2. The CDR3 is 14 residues long. Germline V gives CDR1 MNHEY, CDR2 SMNVEV (reference sequence). With V trimmed by 6 bases and J by 7 bases, 5 bases remained unmatched. The CDR3 sequence is CASRGSGRGNEQFF. In DNA form, the CDR3 reads TGTGCCAGCAGAGGTAGCGGGAGGGGTAATGAGCAGTTCTTC.

This chain connects TRBV5-1 to TRBJ1-3; D ambiguous. V was clipped by 5 bases and J by 4 bases, with 16 bases between them. The CDR3 loop spans 15 amino acids. Germline V gives CDR1 SGHRS, CDR2 YFSETQ. This CDR3 is CASRPIVSSGNTIYF. CDR3 DNA sequence: TGCGCCAGCAGACCTATCGTAAGTTCCGGAAACACCATATATTTT.

Regarding this clone: The junction departs from the called germline gene at one end, perhaps through a read error. The chain is built from TRBV3-1 (or the pseudogene TRBV3-2) and TRBJ1-1, with TRBD1 as a possible D gene (6 bases). Germline-derived CDR1 and CDR2 are LGHDT and YNNKEL (reference sequence). The CDR3 runs to 18 residues. CDR3 sequence reads: CANSQDWGGGGQGTEAFF. The DNA for the CDR3 is TGTGCCAACAGCCAAGATTGGGGAGGCGGGGGGCAGGGAACTGAAGCTTTCTTT.

The rearrangement joins TRBV4-3 to TRBJ2-7; no reliable D call. The V and J ends lost 0 bases and 1 base respectively, with 13 bases between them. The CDR3 has 16 residues. The germline V gene encodes CDR1 LGHNA and CDR2 YSLEER. The CDR3 region has the DNA TGCGCCAGCAGCCAAGAAGCGCTACCGCCGTCCTACGAGCAGTACTTC. Its protein product is CASSQEALPPSYEQYF.